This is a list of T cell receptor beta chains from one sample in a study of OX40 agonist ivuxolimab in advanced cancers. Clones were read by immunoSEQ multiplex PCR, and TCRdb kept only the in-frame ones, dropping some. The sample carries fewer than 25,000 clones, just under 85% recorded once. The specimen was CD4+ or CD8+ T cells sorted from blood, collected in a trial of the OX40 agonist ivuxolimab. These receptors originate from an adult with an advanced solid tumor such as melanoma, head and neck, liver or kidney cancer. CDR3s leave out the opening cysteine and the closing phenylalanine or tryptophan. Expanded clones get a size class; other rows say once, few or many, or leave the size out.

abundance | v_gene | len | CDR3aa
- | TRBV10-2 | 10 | ASSEGGSTIY
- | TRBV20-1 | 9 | SASGPGELF
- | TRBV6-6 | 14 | ASSSSGGRSYNEQF
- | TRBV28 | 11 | ASSLAGGYEQY
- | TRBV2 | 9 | ASSGSGELF
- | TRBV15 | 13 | ATSDRQGPDGELF
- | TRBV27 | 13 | ASSFSVTGNDGYT
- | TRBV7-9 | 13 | ASSFSRENSYEQY
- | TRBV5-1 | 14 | ASSFGWTDYNYGYT
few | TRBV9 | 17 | ASSDRDRGHITNTGELF
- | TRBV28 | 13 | ASSFRGASNYEQY
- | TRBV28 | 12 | ASTSVLRNTEAF
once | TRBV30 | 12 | AWGVPRQHYEQY
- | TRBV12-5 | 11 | ASGPENQETQY
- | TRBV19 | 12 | ASSISGSGNTIY
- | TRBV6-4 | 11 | ASSDGGIGPRH
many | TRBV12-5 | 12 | ASGLAQGAFGYT
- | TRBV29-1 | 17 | SVAGSLAGGRWVTDTQY
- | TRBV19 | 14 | ASSIDLWAMNTEAF
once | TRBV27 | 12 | ASSEGGGAPGYT
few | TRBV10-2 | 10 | ASSDNLALLH
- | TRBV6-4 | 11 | ASSEVGEGSQY
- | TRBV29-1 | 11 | SVRGAPYYGYT
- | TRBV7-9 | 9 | ASSPPHEQY
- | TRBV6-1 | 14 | ASSEDLAGAQETQY
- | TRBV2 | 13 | ASSVSGGRTDTQY
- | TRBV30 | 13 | AWSQEAGPSGELF
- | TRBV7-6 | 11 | ASSLNPTDTQY
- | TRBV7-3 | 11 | ASSLIQGSEAF
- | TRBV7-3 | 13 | ASSPWSGGADTQY